This T cell receptor beta chain is from a study of response to subunit inactivated influenza vaccine. To note about this clonotype: Its antigen is undetermined.

Study results and caveats: Every seasonal influenza vaccination brings in few new T cells, the authors suggested.

MiXCR, applied by TCRdb to the RT-PCR reads, yields one record per CDR3 protein. This sample has over 400,000 distinct CDR3 sequences, with 10% to 15% found just once. Here the sequenced sample was PBMCs from blood, taken more than 35 days after vaccination. The TCR originated in a man aged 50 or older who received an inactivated influenza vaccine.

The DNA of the CDR3 is TGTGCCAGCAGCAAAGCTCGGGGAGAGAGCTATGGCTACACCTTC. It is translated as CASSKARGESYGYTF. The rearrangement uses TRBV21-1 and TRBJ1-2. TRBV21-1 is termed a pseudogene. There are 15 residues in the CDR3.